The clone carrying this T cell receptor beta chain was seen just once. Its antigen is still unknown. This sample is drawn from a study of cytomegalovirus exposure and HLA in healthy donors. Whole-study results and caveats: There were some 150 TCR beta chains listed as cytomegalovirus-associated.

The germline V and J ends were trimmed by 0 bases and 5 bases, with 11 bases remaining between them. Germline V gives CDR1 SGHRS, CDR2 YFSETQ. The CDR3 contains 15 residues. Both 60 Vbeta primers and 13 Jbeta primers went into the PCR. Clones were sequenced by immunoSEQ multiplex PCR, and TCRdb holds only the in-frame ones, with some missing. The data show around 150,000 clones, 75% to 90% seen once. The sequence came from a woman between 45 and 65 years old in good health and CMV-seropositive. This chain uses TRBV5-1 with TRBJ1-4; D unclear. Material for sequencing was PBMCs. CDR3 region: CASSLGRDWNEKLFF. In nucleotides, the CDR3 is TGCGCCAGCAGCTTGGGCCGAGACTGGAATGAAAAACTGTTTTTT. The full variable domain, its missing parts supplied by reference TRBV5-1 and TRBJ1-4, is KAGVTQTPRYLIKTRGQQVTLSCSPISGHRSVSWYQQTPGQGLQFLFEYFSETQRNKGNFPGRFSGRQFSNSRSEMNVSTLELGDSALYLCASSLGRDWNEKLFFGSGTQLSVL.